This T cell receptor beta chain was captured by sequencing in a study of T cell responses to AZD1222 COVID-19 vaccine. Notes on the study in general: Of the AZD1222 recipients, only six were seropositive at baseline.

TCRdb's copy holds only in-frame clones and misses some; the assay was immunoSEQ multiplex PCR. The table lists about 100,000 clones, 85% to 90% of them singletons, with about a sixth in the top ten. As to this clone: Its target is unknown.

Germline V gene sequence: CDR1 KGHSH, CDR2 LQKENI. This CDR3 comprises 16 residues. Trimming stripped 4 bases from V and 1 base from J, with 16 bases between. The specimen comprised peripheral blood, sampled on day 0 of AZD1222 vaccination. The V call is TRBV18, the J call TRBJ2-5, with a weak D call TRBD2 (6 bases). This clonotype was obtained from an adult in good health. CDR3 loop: CASSRLSGATQETQYF. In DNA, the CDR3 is TGTGCCAGCTCACGACTTAGCGGAGCTACCCAAGAGACCCAGTACTTC.